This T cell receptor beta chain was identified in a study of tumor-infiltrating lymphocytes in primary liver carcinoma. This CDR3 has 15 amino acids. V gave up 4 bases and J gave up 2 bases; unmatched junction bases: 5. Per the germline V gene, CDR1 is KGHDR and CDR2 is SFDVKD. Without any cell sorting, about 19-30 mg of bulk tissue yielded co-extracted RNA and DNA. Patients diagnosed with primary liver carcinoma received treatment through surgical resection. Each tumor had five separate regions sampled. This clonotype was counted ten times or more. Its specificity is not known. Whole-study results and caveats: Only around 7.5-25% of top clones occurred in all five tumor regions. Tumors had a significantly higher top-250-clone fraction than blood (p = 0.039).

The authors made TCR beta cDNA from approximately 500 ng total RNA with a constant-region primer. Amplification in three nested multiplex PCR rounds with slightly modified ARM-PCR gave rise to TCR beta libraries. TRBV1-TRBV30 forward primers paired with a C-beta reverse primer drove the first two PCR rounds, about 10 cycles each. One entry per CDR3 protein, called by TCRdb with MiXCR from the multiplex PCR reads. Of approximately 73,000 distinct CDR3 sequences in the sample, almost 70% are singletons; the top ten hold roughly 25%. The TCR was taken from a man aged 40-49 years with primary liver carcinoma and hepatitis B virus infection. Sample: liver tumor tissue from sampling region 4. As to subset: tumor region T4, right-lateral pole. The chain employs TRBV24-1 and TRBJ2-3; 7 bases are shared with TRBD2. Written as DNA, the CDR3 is TGTGCCACCAGTGACTTTAGCGGGCTCACAGATACGCAGTATTTT. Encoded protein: CATSDFSGLTDTQYF.